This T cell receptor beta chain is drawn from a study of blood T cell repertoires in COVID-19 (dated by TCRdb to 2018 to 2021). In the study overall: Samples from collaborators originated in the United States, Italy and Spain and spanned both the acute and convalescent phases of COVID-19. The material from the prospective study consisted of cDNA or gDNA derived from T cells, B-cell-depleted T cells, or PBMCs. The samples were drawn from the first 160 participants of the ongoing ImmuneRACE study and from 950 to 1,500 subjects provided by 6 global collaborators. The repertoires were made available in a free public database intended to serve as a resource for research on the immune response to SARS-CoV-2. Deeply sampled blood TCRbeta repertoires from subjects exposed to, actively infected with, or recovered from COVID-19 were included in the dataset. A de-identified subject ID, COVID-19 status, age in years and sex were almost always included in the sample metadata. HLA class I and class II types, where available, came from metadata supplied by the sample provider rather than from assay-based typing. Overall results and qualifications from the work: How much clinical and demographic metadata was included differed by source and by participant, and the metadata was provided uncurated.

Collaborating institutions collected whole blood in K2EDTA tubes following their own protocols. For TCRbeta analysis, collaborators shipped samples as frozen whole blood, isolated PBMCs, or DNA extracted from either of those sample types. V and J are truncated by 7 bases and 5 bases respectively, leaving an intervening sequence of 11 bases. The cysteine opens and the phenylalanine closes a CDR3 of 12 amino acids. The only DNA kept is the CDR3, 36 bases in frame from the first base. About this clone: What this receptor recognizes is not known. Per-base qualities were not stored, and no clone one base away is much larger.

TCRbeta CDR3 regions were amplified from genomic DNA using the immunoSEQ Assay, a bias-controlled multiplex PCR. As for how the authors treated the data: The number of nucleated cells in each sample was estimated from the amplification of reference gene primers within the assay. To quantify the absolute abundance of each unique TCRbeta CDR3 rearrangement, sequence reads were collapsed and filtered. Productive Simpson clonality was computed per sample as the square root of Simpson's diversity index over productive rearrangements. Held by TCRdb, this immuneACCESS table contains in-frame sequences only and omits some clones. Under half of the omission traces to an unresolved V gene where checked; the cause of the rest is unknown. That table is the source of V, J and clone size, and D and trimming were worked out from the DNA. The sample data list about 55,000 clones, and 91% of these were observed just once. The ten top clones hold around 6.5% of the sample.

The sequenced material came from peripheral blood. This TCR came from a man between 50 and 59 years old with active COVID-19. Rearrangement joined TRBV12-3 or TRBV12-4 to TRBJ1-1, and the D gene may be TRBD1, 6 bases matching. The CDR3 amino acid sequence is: CASTGAWTEAFF. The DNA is TGTGCCAGCACAGGGGCTTGGACTGAAGCTTTCTTT.